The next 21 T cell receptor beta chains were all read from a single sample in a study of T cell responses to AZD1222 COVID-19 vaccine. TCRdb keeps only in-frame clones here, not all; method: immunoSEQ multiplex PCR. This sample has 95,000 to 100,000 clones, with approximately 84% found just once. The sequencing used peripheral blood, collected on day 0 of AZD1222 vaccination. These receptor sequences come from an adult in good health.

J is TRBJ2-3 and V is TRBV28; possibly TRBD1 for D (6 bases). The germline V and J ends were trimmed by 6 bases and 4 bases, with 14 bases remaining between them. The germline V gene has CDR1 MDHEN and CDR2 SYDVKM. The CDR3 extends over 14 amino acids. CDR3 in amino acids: CASRTTGRSDTQYF. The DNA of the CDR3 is TGTGCCAGCAGGACAACAGGGAGATCAGATACGCAGTATTTT. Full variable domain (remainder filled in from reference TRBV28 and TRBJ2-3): DVKVTQSSRYLVKRTGEKVFLECVQDMDHENMFWYRQDPGLGLRLIYFSYDVKMKEKGDIPEGYSVSREKKERFSLILESASTNQTSMYLCASRTTGRSDTQYFGPGTRLTVL.

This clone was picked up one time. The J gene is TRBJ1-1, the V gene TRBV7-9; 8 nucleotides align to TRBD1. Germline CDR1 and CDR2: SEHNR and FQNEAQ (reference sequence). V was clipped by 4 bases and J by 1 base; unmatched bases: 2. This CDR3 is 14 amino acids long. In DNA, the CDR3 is TGTGCCAGCAGCTCAGGGGGCGGGAACACTGAAGCTTTCTTT. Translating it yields CASSSGGGNTEAFF.

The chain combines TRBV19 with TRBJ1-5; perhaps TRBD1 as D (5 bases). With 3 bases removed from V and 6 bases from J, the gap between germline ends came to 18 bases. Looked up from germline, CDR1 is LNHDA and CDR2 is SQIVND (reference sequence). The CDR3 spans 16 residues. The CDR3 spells CASSMVGVESSQPQHF. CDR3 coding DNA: TGTGCCAGTAGTATGGTGGGGGTTGAGTCGAGTCAGCCCCAGCATTTT.

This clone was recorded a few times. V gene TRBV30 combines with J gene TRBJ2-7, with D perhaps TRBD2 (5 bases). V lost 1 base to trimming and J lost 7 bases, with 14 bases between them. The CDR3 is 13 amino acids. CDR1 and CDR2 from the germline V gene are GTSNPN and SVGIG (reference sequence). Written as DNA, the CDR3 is TGTGCCTGGAGTGAAAGGGTGACGGGGGAGCAGTACTTC. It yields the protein CAWSERVTGEQYF. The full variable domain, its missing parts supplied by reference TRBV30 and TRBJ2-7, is SQTIHQWPATLVQPVGSPLSLECTVEGTSNPNLYWYRQAAGRGLQLLFYSVGIGQISSEVPQNLSASRPQDRQFILSSKKLLLSDSGFYLCAWSERVTGEQYFGPGTRLTVT.

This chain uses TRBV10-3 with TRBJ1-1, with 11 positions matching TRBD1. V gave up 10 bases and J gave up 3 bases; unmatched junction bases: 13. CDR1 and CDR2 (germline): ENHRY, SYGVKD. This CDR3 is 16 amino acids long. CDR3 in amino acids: CASEAGQGGEDTEAFF. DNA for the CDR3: TGTGCCAGCGAAGCGGGACAGGGGGGCGAGGACACTGAAGCTTTCTTT.

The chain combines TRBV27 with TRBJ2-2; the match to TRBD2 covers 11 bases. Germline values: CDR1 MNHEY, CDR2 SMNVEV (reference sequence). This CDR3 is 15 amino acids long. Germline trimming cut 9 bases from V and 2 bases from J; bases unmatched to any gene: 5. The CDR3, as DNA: TGTGCCAGTTCAGGGACTAGCGGAAACACCGGGGAGCTGTTTTTT. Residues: CASSGTSGNTGELFF.

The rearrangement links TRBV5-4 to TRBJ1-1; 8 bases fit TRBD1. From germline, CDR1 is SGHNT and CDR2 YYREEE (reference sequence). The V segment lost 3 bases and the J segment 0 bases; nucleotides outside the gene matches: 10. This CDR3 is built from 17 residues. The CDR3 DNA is TGTGCCAGCAGCTCAGGAGGGACAGGCTACATGAACACTGAAGCTTTCTTT. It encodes CASSSGGTGYMNTEAFF.

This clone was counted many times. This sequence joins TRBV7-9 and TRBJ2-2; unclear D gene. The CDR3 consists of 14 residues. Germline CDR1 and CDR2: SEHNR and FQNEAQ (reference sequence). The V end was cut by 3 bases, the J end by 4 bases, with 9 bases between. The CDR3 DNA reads TGTGCCAGCAGCTTGGACCCCCTCACCGGGGAGCTGTTTTTT. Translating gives CASSLDPLTGELFF.

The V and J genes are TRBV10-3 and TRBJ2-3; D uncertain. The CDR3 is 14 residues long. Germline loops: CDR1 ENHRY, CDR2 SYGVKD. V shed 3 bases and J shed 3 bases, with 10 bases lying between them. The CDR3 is CAISDKVPTDTQYF. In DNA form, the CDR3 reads TGTGCCATCAGTGACAAGGTCCCTACAGATACGCAGTATTTT.

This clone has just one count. The CDR3 DNA reads TGTGCCAGCAGCTTCTGGGGGTTAGGTCGTTCCTACAATGAGCAGTTCTTC. Its protein is CASSFWGLGRSYNEQFF. V usage is TRBV11-2 and J usage is TRBJ2-1; D is possibly TRBD1 or TRBD2 (5 bases each). Germline-derived CDR1 and CDR2 are SGHAT and FQNNGV. The length of the CDR3 is 17 residues. The V end was cut by 3 bases, the J end by 1 base, with 16 bases between.

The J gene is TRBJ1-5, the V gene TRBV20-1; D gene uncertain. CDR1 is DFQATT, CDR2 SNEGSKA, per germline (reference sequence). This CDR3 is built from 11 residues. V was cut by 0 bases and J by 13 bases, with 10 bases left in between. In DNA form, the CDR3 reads TGCAGTGCTAGAGAGTCCCTGCTTCAGCATTTT. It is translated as CSARESLLQHF.

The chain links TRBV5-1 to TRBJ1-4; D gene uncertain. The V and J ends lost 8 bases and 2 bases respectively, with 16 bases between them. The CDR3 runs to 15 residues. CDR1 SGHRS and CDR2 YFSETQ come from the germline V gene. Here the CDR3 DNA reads TGCGCCAGTTCAGAAGGGAGAGGCACTAATGAAAAACTGTTTTTT. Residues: CASSEGRGTNEKLFF.

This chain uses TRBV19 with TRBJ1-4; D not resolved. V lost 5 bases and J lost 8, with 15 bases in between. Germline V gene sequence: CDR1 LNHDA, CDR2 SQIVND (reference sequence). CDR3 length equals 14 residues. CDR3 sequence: CASSLPGEPEKLFF. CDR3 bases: TGTGCCAGTAGTCTCCCGGGCGAACCGGAAAAACTGTTTTTT.

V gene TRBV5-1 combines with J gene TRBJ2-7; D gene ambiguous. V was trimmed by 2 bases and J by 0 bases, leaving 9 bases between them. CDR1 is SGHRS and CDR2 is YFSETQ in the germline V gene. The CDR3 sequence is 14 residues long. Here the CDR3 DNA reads TGCGCCAGCAGCTTAGAACAGAACTCCTACGAGCAGTACTTC. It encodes CASSLEQNSYEQYF.

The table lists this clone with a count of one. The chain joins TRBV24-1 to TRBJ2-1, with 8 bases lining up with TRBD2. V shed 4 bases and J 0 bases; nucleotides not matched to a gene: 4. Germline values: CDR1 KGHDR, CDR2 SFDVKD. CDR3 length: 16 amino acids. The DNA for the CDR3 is TGTGCCACCAGTGAGGAACTAGCGGTCTCCTACAATGAGCAGTTCTTC. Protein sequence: CATSEELAVSYNEQFF.

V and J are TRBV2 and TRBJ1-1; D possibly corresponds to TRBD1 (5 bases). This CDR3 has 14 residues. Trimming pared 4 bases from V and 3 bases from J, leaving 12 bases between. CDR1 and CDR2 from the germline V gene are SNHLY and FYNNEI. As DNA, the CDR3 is TGTGCCAGCAGTGTTTTACAGGACTACACTGAAGCTTTCTTT. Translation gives CASSVLQDYTEAFF. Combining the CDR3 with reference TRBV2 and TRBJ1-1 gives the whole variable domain EPEVTQTPSHQVTQMGQEVILRCVPISNHLYFYWYRQILGQKVEFLVSFYNNEISEKSEIFDDQFSVERPDGSNFTLKIRSTKLEDSAMYFCASSVLQDYTEAFFGQGTRLTVV.

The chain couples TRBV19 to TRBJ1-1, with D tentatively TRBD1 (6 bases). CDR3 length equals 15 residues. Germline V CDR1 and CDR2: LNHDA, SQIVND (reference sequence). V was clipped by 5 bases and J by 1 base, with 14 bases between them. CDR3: CASSPERGTNTEAFF. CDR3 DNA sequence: TGTGCCAGTAGTCCCGAGAGGGGGACGAACACTGAAGCTTTCTTT.

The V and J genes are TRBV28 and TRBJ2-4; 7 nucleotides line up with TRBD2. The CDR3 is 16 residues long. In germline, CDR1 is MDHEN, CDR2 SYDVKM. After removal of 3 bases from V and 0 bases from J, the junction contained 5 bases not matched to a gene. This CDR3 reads CASSLPTGGAKNIQYF. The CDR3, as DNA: TGTGCCAGCAGTTTGCCGACGGGGGGAGCCAAAAACATTCAGTACTTC.

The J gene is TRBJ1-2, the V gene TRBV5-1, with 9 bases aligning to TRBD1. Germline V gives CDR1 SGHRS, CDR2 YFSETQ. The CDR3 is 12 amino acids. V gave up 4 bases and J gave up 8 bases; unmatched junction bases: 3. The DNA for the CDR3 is TGCGCCAGCAGCGATACAGGGGGCGGCTACACCTTC. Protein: CASSDTGGGYTF.

DNA of the CDR3: TGTGCCTGGAGTCGGCTGGTGAACGAGCAGTACTTC. It codes for CAWSRLVNEQYF. This chain links TRBV30 with TRBJ2-7; D is uncertain. The CDR3 runs to 12 residues. The germline V gene encodes CDR1 GTSNPN and CDR2 SVGIG (reference sequence). V lost 2 bases to trimming and J lost 5 bases, with 10 bases between them.

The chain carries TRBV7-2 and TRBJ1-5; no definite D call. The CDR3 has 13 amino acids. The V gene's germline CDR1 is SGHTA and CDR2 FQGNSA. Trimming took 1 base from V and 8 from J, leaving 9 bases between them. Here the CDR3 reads CASSLGEGKPQHF. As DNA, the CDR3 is TGTGCCAGCAGCTTAGGTGAGGGAAAGCCCCAGCATTTT.